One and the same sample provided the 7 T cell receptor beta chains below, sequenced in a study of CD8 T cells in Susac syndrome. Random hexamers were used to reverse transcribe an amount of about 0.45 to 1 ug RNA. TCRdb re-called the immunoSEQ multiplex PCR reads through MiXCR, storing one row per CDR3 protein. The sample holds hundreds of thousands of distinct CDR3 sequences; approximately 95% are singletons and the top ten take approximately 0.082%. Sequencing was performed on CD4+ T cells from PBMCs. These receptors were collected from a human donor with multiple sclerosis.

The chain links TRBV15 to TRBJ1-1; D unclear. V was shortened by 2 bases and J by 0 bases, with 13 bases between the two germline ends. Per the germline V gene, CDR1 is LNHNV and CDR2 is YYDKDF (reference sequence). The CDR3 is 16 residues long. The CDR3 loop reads CATSRSFGVMNTEAFF. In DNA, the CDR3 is TGTGCCACCAGCAGATCCTTTGGGGTAATGAACACTGAAGCTTTCTTT.

The CDR3 spells CASSHSGENSYEQYF. The CDR3 region has the DNA TGTGCCAGCAGCCATAGCGGGGAAAACTCCTACGAGCAGTACTTC. V and J are TRBV3-1 and TRBJ2-7, with TRBD2 matching 8 bases. The germline gives CDR1 LGHDT, CDR2 YNNKEL (reference sequence). V shed 3 bases, J shed 0 bases, and the junction held 4 bases outside the gene matches. The length of the CDR3 is 15 residues.

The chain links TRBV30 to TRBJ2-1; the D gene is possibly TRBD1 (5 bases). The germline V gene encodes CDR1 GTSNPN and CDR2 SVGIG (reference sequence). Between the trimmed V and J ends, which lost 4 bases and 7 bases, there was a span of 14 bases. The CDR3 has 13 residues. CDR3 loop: CAWISAGWNEQFF. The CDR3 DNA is TGTGCCTGGATTTCGGCAGGGTGGAATGAGCAGTTCTTC. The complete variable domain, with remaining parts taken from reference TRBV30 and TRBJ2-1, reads SQTIHQWPATLVQPVGSPLSLECTVEGTSNPNLYWYRQAAGRGLQLLFYSVGIGQISSEVPQNLSASRPQDRQFILSSKKLLLSDSGFYLCAWISAGWNEQFFGPGTRLTVL.

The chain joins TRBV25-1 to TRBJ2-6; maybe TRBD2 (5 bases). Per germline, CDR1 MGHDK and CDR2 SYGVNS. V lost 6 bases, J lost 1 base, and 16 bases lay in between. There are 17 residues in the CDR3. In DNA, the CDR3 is TGTGCCAGCAGGGCGAAGAGGGAAGGATCTGGGGCCAACGTCCTGACTTTC. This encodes CASRAKREGSGANVLTF.

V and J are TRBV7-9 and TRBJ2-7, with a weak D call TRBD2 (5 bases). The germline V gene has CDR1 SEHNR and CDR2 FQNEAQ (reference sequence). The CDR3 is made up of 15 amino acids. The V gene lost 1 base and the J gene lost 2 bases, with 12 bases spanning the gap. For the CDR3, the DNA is TGTGCCAGCAGCTTAGGAAACGCGGGTACCTACGAGCAGTACTTC. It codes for CASSLGNAGTYEQYF. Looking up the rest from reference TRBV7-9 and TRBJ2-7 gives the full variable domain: DTGVSQNPRHKITKRGQNVTFRCDPISEHNRLYWYRQTLGQGPEFLTYFQNEAQLEKSRLLSDRFSAERPKGSFSTLEIQRTEQGDSAMYLCASSLGNAGTYEQYFGPGTRLTVT.

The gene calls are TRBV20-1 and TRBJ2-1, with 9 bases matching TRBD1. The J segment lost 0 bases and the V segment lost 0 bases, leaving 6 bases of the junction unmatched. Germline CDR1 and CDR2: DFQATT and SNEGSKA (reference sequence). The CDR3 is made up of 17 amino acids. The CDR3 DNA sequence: TGCAGTGCTAGAGATCTAGGACAGGGGATCTCCTACAATGAGCAGTTCTTC. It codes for CSARDLGQGISYNEQFF.

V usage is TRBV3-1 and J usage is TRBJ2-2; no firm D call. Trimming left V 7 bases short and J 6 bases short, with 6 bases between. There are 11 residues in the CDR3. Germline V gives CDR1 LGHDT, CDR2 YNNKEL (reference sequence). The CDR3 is CASNRAGELFF. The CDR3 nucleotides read TGTGCCAGCAATCGAGCCGGGGAGCTGTTTTTT.